These 25 T cell receptor beta chains were sequenced from one sample in a study of metastatic and nonmetastatic thyroid tumors. All patients were untreated before thyroid surgery. Using MiXCR, TCRdb reanalyzed the PCR reads. This table has around 19,000 clones, less than 20% appearing once. Sequencing was performed on blood. These receptor sequences come from a female donor with papillary thyroid cancer or a benign thyroid nodule (not recorded which). Some clones in this sample may be carry-over from other donors' samples.

This chain links TRBV11-2 with TRBJ2-3; D gene unclear. CDR1 SGHAT and CDR2 FQNNGV come from the germline V gene. The ends were cut back, 0 bases at V and 10 bases at J, with 2 bases in the middle. The CDR3 is made up of 10 amino acids. DNA for the CDR3: TGTGCCAGCAGCTTAGACGCGCAGTATTTT. This translates into CASSLDAQYF.

This clone qualifies as medium-sized. One end of the junction fails to match germline, which may point to a read error. Other DNA sequences of this sample code for an identical CDR3. The chain employs TRBV6-1 and TRBJ1-2, with D uncertain. CDR1 MNHNS and CDR2 SASEGT come from the germline V gene. The CDR3 runs to 10 residues. CDR3 protein: CASREDGYTF. CDR3 in DNA: TGTGCCAGCAGAGAAGATGGCTACACCTTC.

About this clone: The junction does not match germline at one end; this may be a read error. V usage is TRBV28 and J usage is TRBJ1-1; a possible D gene is TRBD1 (5 bases). Germline V lookup: CDR1 MDHEN, CDR2 SYDVKM. This CDR3 comprises 16 residues. CDR3 in DNA: TGTGCCAGCAACCCCCTGCGCGGACGACAGAACACTGAAGATTTCTTT. Translation: CASNPLRGRQNTEDFF. Full variable domain (missing parts from reference TRBV28 and TRBJ1-1): DVKVTQSSRYLVKRTGEKVFLECVQDMDHENMFWYRQDPGLGLRLIYFSYDVKMKEKGDIPEGYSVSREKKERFSLILESASTNQTSMYLCASNPLRGRQNTEDFFGQGTRLTVV.

A word on this clone: An end of the junction does not agree with germline; a read error may underlie this. The gene calls are TRBV5-1 and TRBJ2-7; D perhaps matches TRBD1 (5 bases). Germline CDR1 reads SGHRS; CDR2 reads YFSETQ. This CDR3 region has 13 residues. CDR3 nucleotide sequence: TGCGCCAGCGGCTTGGGGCTTTGGTACGAGCAGTACTTC. Its translation: CASGLGLWYEQYF.

This clone was seen ten or more times. The rearrangement links TRBV28 to TRBJ2-2; 8 bases agree with TRBD1. This CDR3 is 14 amino acids long. V was pared by 8 bases and J by 4 bases, with 6 bases of the junction left unmatched. Germline loops: CDR1 MDHEN, CDR2 SYDVKM. The CDR3 loop is CASLTGGVTGELFF. CDR3 sequence (DNA): TGTGCCAGCCTAACAGGGGGAGTCACCGGGGAGCTGTTTTTT.

The table lists this clone with a few counts. V usage is TRBV6-1 and J usage is TRBJ1-1, with D maybe TRBD1 (6 bases). This CDR3 has 12 amino acids. V lost 7 bases, J lost 3 bases, and 9 bases lay in between. The V gene's germline CDR1 is MNHNS and CDR2 SASEGT. The CDR3 reads CASNREYTEAFF. CDR3 nucleotide sequence: TGTGCCAGCAACAGGGAATACACTGAAGCTTTCTTT.

This clone was seen at least ten times. The V and J genes are TRBV28 and TRBJ2-1; 9 bases agree with TRBD2. Losses at the gene ends were 4 bases for V and 6 bases for J; bases not matched to a gene: 7. The CDR3 contains 15 residues. Germline loops: CDR1 MDHEN, CDR2 SYDVKM. In nucleotides, the CDR3 is TGTGCCAGCAGTTCAAGACTAGCGGCGGGCAATGAGCAGTTCTTC. It translates to CASSSRLAAGNEQFF.

In its sample, this clone was seen many times. The V and J genes are TRBV2 and TRBJ1-1; possible D gene TRBD1, 6 bases. The V gene's germline CDR1 is SNHLY and CDR2 FYNNEI. The germline V and J ends were trimmed by 7 bases and 5 bases, with 14 bases remaining between them. This CDR3 has 13 amino acids. The DNA of the CDR3 is TGTGCCAGCATTCGGCCCGGGACAACTGAAGCTTTCTTT. Protein product: CASIRPGTTEAFF.

Concerning this clone: A read error may be the cause here, since a much bigger clone is one base away. This same CDR3 is encoded by further DNA sequences in the sample. The rearrangement links TRBV7-9 to TRBJ1-4; TRBD1 aligns across 7 bases. The CDR3 sequence is 14 residues long. Germline V lookup: CDR1 SEHNR, CDR2 FQNEAQ (reference sequence). This CDR3 is CASGTDSTNEKLFF. CDR3 nucleotides: TGTGCCTCGGGGACAGATTCAACTAATGAAAAATTGTTTTTT.

This clone came up many times. V gene TRBV4-2 combines with J gene TRBJ2-1, with D unclear. This CDR3 is built from 13 residues. Germline V gene data show CDR1 as LGHNA and CDR2 as YNFKEQ. V lost 3 bases to trimming and J lost 8 bases, with 11 bases between them. In DNA, the CDR3 is TGTGCCAGCAGCCAGCTATCTATGGATGAGCAGTTCTTC. Amino acids: CASSQLSMDEQFF.

This clone has ten or more counts. The junction shows a germline mismatch at one end, possibly a read error. Other DNA sequences in the sample encode the same CDR3. This rearrangement joins TRBV4-1 to TRBJ1-6, with 7 nucleotides matching TRBD1. The CDR3 has 15 residues. Looked up from germline, CDR1 is MGHRA and CDR2 is YSYEKL. CDR3 residues: CASSPTGQLNSPLHF. CDR3 sequence (DNA): TGCGCCAGTAGCCCTACGGGACAGTTAAATTCACCCCTCCACTTT.

This clone was seen repeatedly, ten times or more. This chain connects TRBV7-3 to TRBJ2-3; 9 bases are a match to TRBD2. With V trimmed by 5 bases and J by 6 bases, 9 bases remained unmatched. This CDR3 has 15 residues. Germline V CDR1 and CDR2: SGHTA, FQGTGA. CDR3 amino acids: CASSSAAGGPDTQYF. In nucleotides, the CDR3 is TGTGCCAGCAGCAGCGCGGCGGGAGGGCCCGATACGCAGTATTTT.

There are many counts of this clone. The rearrangement uses TRBV6-2 or TRBV6-3 and TRBJ2-1; TRBD2 matches at 8 bases. V was pared by 2 bases and J by 8 bases, with 14 bases of the junction left unmatched. The CDR3 is 17 residues long. Germline V CDR1 and CDR2: MNHEY, SVGEGT. The CDR3 sequence is CASSYSGGSLPLHEQFF. The CDR3, as DNA: TGTGCCAGCAGTTACAGCGGGGGCTCATTGCCTCTCCATGAGCAGTTCTTC.

Ten or more counts support this clone. This chain uses TRBV20-1 with TRBJ2-2, with TRBD2 matching over 14 bases. Germline values: CDR1 DFQATT, CDR2 SNEGSKA (reference sequence). The CDR3 runs to 16 residues. J gave up 7 bases and V 6 bases, and 10 bases lay outside the gene matches. CDR3 amino acids: CSATPPGLAGGGELFF. The CDR3 region has the DNA TGCAGTGCAACCCCTCCCGGACTAGCGGGGGGCGGGGAGCTGTTTTTT.

This clone has ten or more counts. The chain couples TRBV7-6 to TRBJ2-3; maybe TRBD1 (6 bases). V shed 0 bases and J shed 0 bases, with 7 bases lying between them. CDR1 and CDR2 from the germline V gene are SGHVS and FNYEAQ. This CDR3 is built from 15 residues. The CDR3 DNA sequence: TGTGCCAGCAGCTTAGCGGGGGCTAGCACAGATACGCAGTATTTT. Translated: CASSLAGASTDTQYF.

This clone was seen at least ten times. The chain recombines TRBV20-1 with TRBJ2-1; D may be TRBD1 (6 bases). The germline V and J ends were trimmed by 0 bases and 2 bases, with 14 bases remaining between them. The CDR3 is 16 residues long. Per germline, CDR1 DFQATT and CDR2 SNEGSKA (reference sequence). The CDR3 nucleotides are TGCAGTGCTAGAGACCAAGGACAGACCACCTACAATGAGCAGTTCTTC. Encoded protein: CSARDQGQTTYNEQFF.

This clone has a count of ten or more. The CDR3 loop is CASSVQGAHGYTF. The CDR3 DNA reads as TGTGCCAGCAGCGTACAGGGGGCTCATGGCTACACCTTC. This sequence joins TRBV9 and TRBJ1-2, with TRBD1 matching 8 bases. The junction had 2 bases not matched to a gene; V was cut back by 1 base and J by 6 bases. Germline CDR1 is SGDLS and CDR2 is YYNGEE. The CDR3 has 13 amino acids.

This clone has a handful of counts. This CDR3 reads CASSPSLTGYGYTF. The DNA of the CDR3 is TGTGCCAGCAGCCCTTCTCTGACAGGGTACGGCTACACCTTC. The rearrangement joins TRBV16 to TRBJ1-2; 7 positions match TRBD1. The germline V gene encodes CDR1 KGHSY and CDR2 FQNENV. V was clipped by 4 bases and J by 8 bases; unmatched bases: 10. The CDR3 loop spans 14 amino acids.

Worth noting for this clone: This could be a read error, since a much larger clone is one nucleotide away. This same CDR3 is encoded by further DNA sequences in the sample. The genes are TRBV19 and TRBJ1-1; weak D call: TRBD1 (5 bases). Germline lookup yields CDR1 LNHDA and CDR2 SQIVND (reference sequence). There are 14 residues in the CDR3. The V end was cut by 4 bases, the J end by 6 bases, with 15 bases between. The CDR3 is CASSSPRQGAEAFF. In DNA, the CDR3 is TGTGCCAGTAGTAGTCCCCGTCAGGGTGCTGAAGCTTTCTTT.

This clone has ten or more counts. CDR3 amino acids: CASSQDWGTTNEKLFF. The CDR3 DNA sequence: TGCGCCAGCAGCCAAGATTGGGGTACAACTAATGAAAAACTGTTTTTT. The rearrangement uses TRBV4-3 and TRBJ1-4; D is undetermined. V was shortened by 0 bases and J by 0 bases, with 8 bases between the two germline ends. Germline CDR1 reads LGHNA; CDR2 reads YSLEER. The CDR3 contains 16 residues.

Comment on this clone: Relative to the germline gene, one junction end is altered; a read error may explain this. CDR3 loop: CASSRYIGVKFF. In DNA form, the CDR3 reads TGTGCCAGCTCACGATATATCGGGGTCAAGTTCTTC. The genes are TRBV18 and TRBJ2-5; perhaps TRBD2 as D (5 bases). Per germline, CDR1 KGHSH and CDR2 LQKENI. This CDR3 region has 12 residues.

This clone was seen repeatedly, ten times or more. The gene calls are TRBV10-3 and TRBJ2-7; 12 positions match TRBD2. This CDR3 spans 17 amino acids. Germline V gene sequence: CDR1 ENHRY, CDR2 SYGVKD. V lost 2 bases, J lost 0 bases, and 5 bases stayed unmatched. The CDR3 loop reads CAISETTSGGSSYEQYF. Here the CDR3 DNA reads TGTGCCATCAGTGAGACTACTAGCGGGGGGAGCTCCTACGAGCAGTACTTC.

This clone came up many times. The chain recombines TRBV14 with TRBJ1-3; no clear D. CDR3 length equals 11 residues. Trimming pared 3 bases from V and 8 bases from J, leaving 5 bases between. The germline V gene has CDR1 SGHDN and CDR2 FVKESK. The CDR3 region is CASSHTDTIYF. CDR3 bases: TGTGCCAGCAGCCACACAGACACCATATATTTT.

By share, this clone counts as medium-sized. The junction does not match germline at one end; this may be a read error. The chain is built from TRBV24-1 and TRBJ2-7; the match to TRBD1 covers 10 bases. This CDR3 is 16 amino acids long. CDR1 and CDR2 from the germline V gene are KGHDR and SFDVKD. CDR3 protein: CATSDSRTGGSYEQYF. CDR3 bases: TGTGCCACGAGTGACTCACGGACAGGGGGATCCTACGAGCAGTACTTC.

V is TRBV6-1 and J is TRBJ1-1, with 7 bases aligning to TRBD1. CDR3 length: 13 amino acids. With 4 bases clipped from V and 13 bases from J, the junction kept 12 bases outside the gene matches. Germline V gives CDR1 MNHNS, CDR2 SASEGT. Here the CDR3 reads CASSVFRGTEFFF. The CDR3 coding sequence is TGTGCCAGCAGTGTTTTCAGGGGGACTGAATTTTTCTTT.